A single count supports the clone carrying this T cell receptor beta chain. These data are taken from a study of blood T cell repertoires in COVID-19. The table came from immunoSEQ multiplex PCR; TCRdb's copy has only in-frame clones and leaves some out. The sample lists about 170,000 clones, 83% occurring once. The germline CDR1 and CDR2 sequences are KGHDR and SFDVKD. The V end lost 7 bases, the J end lost 3 bases, and 11 bases lay between the germline ends. The CDR3 covers 14 residues. The chain joins TRBV24-1 to TRBJ2-2, with D tentatively TRBD2 (6 bases). Sequenced sample: PBMCs or T cells enriched from blood (not recorded which). This receptor was taken from a woman in her forties or fifties who had recovered from COVID-19. The CDR3 loop reads CATSPGGYTGELFF. The CDR3 region has the DNA TGTGCCACCAGCCCTGGAGGGTACACCGGGGAGCTGTTTTTT.